Each of the 31 T cell receptor beta chains below was sequenced from the same sample in a study of cytomegalovirus exposure and HLA in healthy donors. PCR involved 60 Vbeta and 13 Jbeta primers. Here immunoSEQ multiplex PCR was the method, and the copy in TCRdb shows in-frame clones only, minus some. The sample shows 98,000 or so clones, more than 70% of them seen only once. Material for sequencing was PBMCs. All receptors derive from a female donor in good health and CMV-seronegative.

The chain uses TRBV30 and TRBJ1-2; TRBD1 matches at 10 bases. The germline V gene has CDR1 GTSNPN and CDR2 SVGIG (reference sequence). Germline trimming cut 5 bases from V and 3 bases from J; bases unmatched to any gene: 6. CDR3 length equals 14 residues. CDR3 loop: CAWAGGTGDYGYTF. The CDR3, as DNA: TGTGCCTGGGCCGGAGGGACAGGGGACTATGGCTACACCTTC.

V usage is TRBV6-1 and J usage is TRBJ2-7; the D gene is possibly TRBD2 (6 bases). This CDR3 comprises 15 residues. The V gene lost 0 bases and the J gene lost 2 bases, with 11 bases spanning the gap. Germline-derived CDR1 and CDR2 are MNHNS and SASEGT. CDR3 coding DNA: TGTGCCAGCAGTGAAGCGGCGGGGACGGCCTACGAGCAGTACTTC. It specifies CASSEAAGTAYEQYF.

This clone was counted a few times. CDR3 sequence: CASLVSAGTSGSSSSTDTQYF. The CDR3 DNA follows: TGTGCCAGCCTAGTTTCGGCGGGGACTAGCGGGAGCTCTTCAAGCACAGATACGCAGTATTTT. The V gene is TRBV28, the J gene TRBJ2-3; 14 nucleotides match TRBD2. J lost 0 bases, V lost 8 bases, and 19 bases had no gene match. The germline gives CDR1 MDHEN, CDR2 SYDVKM. This CDR3 has 21 residues.

The V and J genes are TRBV4-1 and TRBJ2-7, with TRBD1 as a possible D gene (6 bases). Germline CDR1 is MGHRA and CDR2 is YSYEKL. The CDR3 runs to 17 residues. The ends were cut back, 0 bases at V and 5 bases at J, with 20 bases in the middle. CDR3 region: CASSQENMGARWNEQYF. CDR3 DNA sequence: TGCGCCAGCAGCCAAGAAAATATGGGGGCGCGTTGGAACGAGCAGTACTTC.

The count of this clone is one. The chain has TRBV5-6 and TRBJ1-2; 7 positions match TRBD1. CDR3 length: 14 amino acids. From germline, CDR1 is SGHDT and CDR2 YYEEEE. V was pared by 4 bases and J by 6 bases, with 9 bases of the junction left unmatched. In nucleotides, the CDR3 is TGTGCCAGCAGCCTCTACAGGGGTGGAAATGGCTACACCTTC. As protein: CASSLYRGGNGYTF.

The chain carries TRBV18 and TRBJ1-3; D might be TRBD1 (6 bases). CDR3 length equals 13 residues. Germline lookup yields CDR1 KGHSH and CDR2 LQKENI. Trimming left V 2 bases short and J 7 bases short, with 9 bases between. For the CDR3, the DNA is TGTGCCAGCTCACCAAGTCAGGGGAACACCATATATTTT. Its translation: CASSPSQGNTIYF.

This rearrangement joins TRBV7-9 to TRBJ2-3; TRBD2 matches at 14 bases. The germline gives CDR1 SEHNR, CDR2 FQNEAQ (reference sequence). J gave up 5 bases and V 2 bases, and 9 bases lay outside the gene matches. The CDR3 has 18 residues. CDR3 in amino acids: CASSLRLAGGPGGDTQYF. CDR3 nucleotides: TGTGCCAGCAGCTTAAGACTAGCGGGAGGGCCGGGAGGAGATACGCAGTATTTT.

In this sample, this clone turned up a few times. The J gene is TRBJ2-4, the V gene TRBV29-1; TRBD1 is a possible D gene (6 bases). CDR1 and CDR2 from the germline V gene are SQVTM and ANQGSEA. The CDR3 is made up of 11 amino acids. The CDR3 sequence: CSYRVENIQYF. The CDR3, as DNA: TGCAGTTACAGGGTAGAAAACATTCAGTACTTC.

The chain has TRBV15 and TRBJ2-1; 12 nucleotides align to TRBD2. This CDR3 is built from 18 residues. Looked up from germline, CDR1 is LNHNV and CDR2 is YYDKDF (reference sequence). V shed 0 bases and J 3 bases; nucleotides not matched to a gene: 6. The CDR3 is CATSRDWSSGGGYNEQFF. CDR3 coding DNA: TGTGCCACCAGCAGAGATTGGTCTAGCGGGGGGGGCTACAATGAGCAGTTCTTC.

The V and J genes are TRBV30 and TRBJ1-2; 8 positions match TRBD1. The germline CDR1 and CDR2 sequences are GTSNPN and SVGIG (reference sequence). CDR3 length: 15 amino acids. The V and J ends lost 5 bases and 3 bases, in that order; junction bases with no gene match: 11. CDR3 sequence (DNA): TGTGCCTGGGAGGGACAGGCCCTGGGTTACTATGGCTACACCTTC. This gives the protein CAWEGQALGYYGYTF.

The CDR3 spells CASSAGGAGNEQFF. The CDR3 DNA reads TGTGCCAGCAGTGCTGGGGGCGCGGGCAATGAGCAGTTCTTC. The rearrangement links TRBV6-5 to TRBJ2-1, with TRBD1 as a possible D gene (6 bases). The V gene's germline CDR1 is MNHEY and CDR2 SVGAGI. Trimming left V 5 bases short and J 6 bases short, with 14 bases between. CDR3 length equals 14 residues.

A few counts support this clone. The J gene is TRBJ2-1, the V gene TRBV18; 7 positions match TRBD1. Germline V CDR1 and CDR2: KGHSH, LQKENI. CDR3 size: 15 residues. The trim removed 4 bases at V and 6 bases at J, leaving 9 bases unmatched. CDR3 sequence: CASSLGQNPGNEQFF. The CDR3 DNA reads as TGTGCCAGCTCACTGGGACAGAATCCGGGCAATGAGCAGTTCTTC.

The chain combines TRBV5-1 with TRBJ2-5, with D tentatively TRBD2 (6 bases). The germline V gene encodes CDR1 SGHRS and CDR2 YFSETQ. V lost 0 bases and J 1 base, leaving 13 bases between the germline ends. The CDR3 totals 16 residues. Here the CDR3 reads CASSLGTTSSQETQYF. Here the CDR3 DNA reads TGCGCCAGCAGCTTGGGGACCACTAGCAGCCAAGAGACCCAGTACTTC.

CDR3 protein: CASSAGTVTTNEKLFF. As DNA, the CDR3 is TGTGCCAGCAGTGCCGGGACAGTTACAACTAATGAAAAACTGTTTTTT. The chain joins TRBV28 to TRBJ1-4, with 7 bases lining up with TRBD1. There are 16 residues in the CDR3. Germline V gene lookup returns CDR1 MDHEN and CDR2 SYDVKM. V dropped 5 bases and J dropped 0; count of bases not matched to a gene: 6.

The chain has TRBV5-1 and TRBJ2-3; possibly TRBD2 for D (6 bases). In germline, CDR1 is SGHRS, CDR2 YFSETQ. The CDR3 length is 14 residues. V shed 4 bases and J shed 5 bases, with 14 bases lying between them. CDR3 bases: TGCGCCAGCAGCCGTGGGGGGAGTGGAGATACGCAGTATTTT. This translates into CASSRGGSGDTQYF.

This chain uses TRBV19 with TRBJ1-1, with a tentative D call TRBD1 (5 bases). There are 17 residues in the CDR3. V lost 1 base, J lost 1 base, and 16 bases lay in between. Germline V lookup: CDR1 LNHDA, CDR2 SQIVND (reference sequence). The CDR3 loop reads CASSIVFSAGSNTEAFF. In DNA form, the CDR3 reads TGTGCCAGTAGTATAGTCTTCTCTGCAGGGTCGAACACTGAAGCTTTCTTT.

The rearrangement joins TRBV29-1 to TRBJ1-1; D ambiguous. CDR1 is SQVTM, CDR2 ANQGSEA, per germline. Trimming took 4 bases from V and 0 from J, leaving 12 bases between them. The CDR3 runs 14 residues. CDR3 sequence reads: CSVVLRLLNTEAFF. CDR3 DNA: TGCAGCGTTGTCCTCAGGTTACTGAACACTGAAGCTTTCTTT.

The chain recombines TRBV5-1 with TRBJ1-6; 7 bases fit TRBD1. V lost 0 bases, J lost 10 bases, and 10 bases stayed unmatched. Germline V gene sequence: CDR1 SGHRS, CDR2 YFSETQ. This CDR3 has 16 residues. The CDR3 DNA follows: TGCGCCAGCAGCTTGGCTCCGACAGGGACGTTATCACCCCTCCACTTT. Residues: CASSLAPTGTLSPLHF.

The J gene is TRBJ2-7, the V gene TRBV7-9; possibly TRBD2 for D (6 bases). V was clipped by 1 base and J by 6 bases, with 16 bases between them. CDR3 size: 15 residues. Looked up from germline, CDR1 is SEHNR and CDR2 is FQNEAQ (reference sequence). The CDR3 is CASSLGDGGLREQYF. For the CDR3, the DNA is TGTGCCAGCAGCTTAGGAGACGGAGGGCTACGCGAGCAGTACTTC.

The rearrangement links TRBV9 to TRBJ1-2; D remains unclear. V shed 0 bases and J shed 6 bases, with 12 bases lying between them. In germline, CDR1 is SGDLS, CDR2 YYNGEE. The CDR3 sequence is 14 residues long. The CDR3 loop is CASSVVVTVDGYTF. CDR3 in DNA: TGTGCCAGCAGCGTAGTGGTCACTGTTGATGGCTACACCTTC.

The chain uses TRBV5-1 and TRBJ1-4; possible D gene TRBD1, 5 bases. V dropped 3 bases and J dropped 4 bases, with 13 bases sitting between them. There are 15 residues in the CDR3. Germline V gene lookup returns CDR1 SGHRS and CDR2 YFSETQ. In DNA, the CDR3 is TGCGCCAGCAGCTCCAGACAGAGACTTAATGAAAAACTGTTTTTT. It specifies CASSSRQRLNEKLFF.

This clone has more than one count but fewer than ten. The chain is built from TRBV5-4 and TRBJ2-7, with D perhaps matching TRBD2 (6 bases). The CDR3 sequence is 17 residues long. Germline values: CDR1 SGHNT, CDR2 YYREEE (reference sequence). Between the trimmed V and J ends, which lost 0 bases and 0 bases, there was a span of 16 bases. The CDR3 sequence is CASSLAAVGRSSYEQYF. The CDR3 DNA sequence: TGTGCCAGCAGCTTGGCCGCGGTAGGGAGGAGCTCCTACGAGCAGTACTTC. The variable domain in full, with the rest retrieved from reference TRBV5-4 and TRBJ2-7, is ETGVTQSPTHLIKTRGQQVTLRCSSQSGHNTVSWYQQALGQGPQFIFQYYREEENGRGNFPPRFSGLQFPNYSSELNVNALELDDSALYLCASSLAAVGRSSYEQYFGPGTRLTVT.

In nucleotides, the CDR3 is TGTGCCAGCAGCCCTGCGGGGGGGCCGGCGGGGGAGCAGTACTTC. Amino acid sequence: CASSPAGGPAGEQYF. The chain recombines TRBV28 with TRBJ2-7, with 9 nucleotides matching TRBD2. V lost 6 bases to trimming and J lost 7 bases; unmatched junction nucleotides: 13. The CDR3 contains 15 residues. Germline V gene data show CDR1 as MDHEN and CDR2 as SYDVKM. Full variable domain (missing parts from reference TRBV28 and TRBJ2-7): DVKVTQSSRYLVKRTGEKVFLECVQDMDHENMFWYRQDPGLGLRLIYFSYDVKMKEKGDIPEGYSVSREKKERFSLILESASTNQTSMYLCASSPAGGPAGEQYFGPGTRLTVT.

The genes are TRBV11-3 and TRBJ2-1, with 11 bases identical to TRBD2. With V trimmed by 0 bases and J by 9 bases, 10 bases remained unmatched. Germline lookup yields CDR1 SGHNT and CDR2 YENEEA. The CDR3 sequence is 17 residues long. The DNA of the CDR3 is TGTGCCAGCAGCTTAGAGGGTAGCGGGAGGGTTCGAAGTGAGCAGTTCTTC. The encoded protein is CASSLEGSGRVRSEQFF. The variable domain in full, completed from reference TRBV11-3 and TRBJ2-1, reads EAGVVQSPRYKIIEKKQPVAFWCNPISGHNTLYWYLQNLGQGPELLIRYENEEAVDDSQLPKDRFSAERLKGVDSTLKIQPAELGDSAVYLCASSLEGSGRVRSEQFFGPGTRLTVL.

This sequence joins TRBV19 and TRBJ1-6; tentative D call: TRBD1 (5 bases). V gave up 2 bases and J gave up 0 bases, with 8 bases separating them. CDR1 and CDR2 (germline): LNHDA, SQIVND (reference sequence). The CDR3 length is 16 residues. The CDR3 spells CASSIQGSSYNSPLHF. As DNA, the CDR3 is TGTGCCAGTAGTATACAGGGTAGCTCCTATAATTCACCCCTCCACTTT.

The chain uses TRBV5-1 and TRBJ2-2; TRBD1 might be the D (6 bases). CDR3 length equals 14 residues. V lost 0 bases, J lost 8 bases, and 11 bases lay in between. Germline CDR1 SGHRS, CDR2 YFSETQ. The CDR3 reads CASSLGQEVGELFF. CDR3 nucleotide sequence: TGCGCCAGCAGCTTGGGACAGGAGGTAGGGGAGCTGTTTTTT.

J is TRBJ2-1 and V is TRBV28; the D gene is possibly TRBD2 (5 bases). The CDR3 totals 15 residues. The V end was cut by 3 bases, the J end by 3 bases, with 12 bases between. The germline CDR1 and CDR2 sequences are MDHEN and SYDVKM. CDR3 nucleotide sequence: TGTGCCAGCAGTTTCTTAGCGAACCTCTACAATGAGCAGTTCTTC. This translates into CASSFLANLYNEQFF.

The chain couples TRBV5-6 to TRBJ2-5; 16 bases agree with TRBD2. V dropped 2 bases and J dropped 6; count of bases not matched to a gene: 4. Per the germline V gene, CDR1 is SGHDT and CDR2 is YYEEEE. This CDR3 has 16 residues. The CDR3 coding sequence is TGTGCCAGCAGCTTTCAGGGACTAGCGGGAGGGCAGACCCAGTACTTC. It encodes CASSFQGLAGGQTQYF.

V gene TRBV5-1 combines with J gene TRBJ1-2, with unresolved D. Germline V gene sequence: CDR1 SGHRS, CDR2 YFSETQ. The CDR3 runs 9 residues. V lost 6 bases and J 13 bases, leaving 10 bases between the germline ends. The CDR3 is CASIAPATF. For the CDR3, the DNA is TGCGCCAGCATAGCGCCTGCCACCTTC.

The V gene is TRBV12-1, the J gene TRBJ1-6; the DNA was not used to check the table's D call, TRBD1. TRBV12-1 has pseudogene status. The CDR3 extends over 16 amino acids. CDR3: CASSFNGTENNSPLHF. As DNA, the CDR3 is TGTGCCAGCAGCTTTAATGGGACAGAAAATAATTCACCCCTCCACTTT.

The V gene is TRBV4-3, the J gene TRBJ2-7, with D unclear. This CDR3 contains 16 residues. V lost 0 bases and J lost 2, with 14 bases in between. Germline CDR1 reads LGHNA; CDR2 reads YSLEER. The CDR3 spells CASSQEVVGSAYEQYF. In nucleotides, the CDR3 is TGCGCCAGCAGCCAAGAGGTCGTGGGCAGTGCCTACGAGCAGTACTTC.